Listed below are T cell receptor beta chains from one sample, sequenced in a study of cytomegalovirus exposure and HLA in healthy donors. The method was immunoSEQ multiplex PCR; TCRdb's version includes in-frame clones alone and lacks a portion of them. The sample records about 200,000 clones, roughly 84% being singletons. The sequenced material came from PBMCs. Receptors were obtained from a man aged 45 to 65 in good health and CMV-seronegative. Each CDR3 is given with its conserved first and last residue. The D gene is left open where the match is weak. Clone size, where shown, is once, few, many, or a class for clones that have expanded.

CDR3 DNA	CDR3 protein	D gene	clone size	V gene	J gene
TGTGCCATGAGCGGATTGAACACCGGGGAGCTGTTTTTT	CAMSGLNTGELFF	-	-	TRBV10-3	TRBJ2-2
TGCGCCAGCAGCTTGATAGCCGGCACTAACTATGGCTACACCTTC	CASSLIAGTNYGYTF	-	-	TRBV5-1	TRBJ1-2
TGTGCCAGCAGCTTGGCTAGAGAGACCCAGTACTTC	CASSLARETQYF	-	-	TRBV7-2	TRBJ2-5
TGTGCCAGTAGTATTCGGGAGGGCCTCCAAGAGACCCAGTACTTC	CASSIREGLQETQYF	TRBD2	-	TRBV19	TRBJ2-5
TGTGCCAGTACGCCGGGACAGAAAAATTCACCCCTCCACTTT	CASTPGQKNSPLHF	TRBD1	-	TRBV28	TRBJ1-6
TGTGCCAGCACCCGCCGGTCGGAGGTCTACGAGCAGTACTTC	CASTRRSEVYEQYF	-	few	TRBV5-6	TRBJ2-7
TGTGCCAGCAGTGAGTACAGGGGGAATCAGCCCCAGCATTTT	CASSEYRGNQPQHF	TRBD1	once	TRBV6-5	TRBJ1-5
TGTGCCAGCAGTGAGATAGGGGCCTATAATTCACCCCTCCACTTT	CASSEIGAYNSPLHF	-	-	TRBV2	TRBJ1-6
TGTGCCAGCAGTTTACACGACAACGGAATCACTGAAGCTTTCTTT	CASSLHDNGITEAFF	-	few	TRBV27	TRBJ1-1
TGTGCCAGCAGTTACTCGGGCGGGAGGGCCGCGGATGAGCAGTTCTTC	CASSYSGGRAADEQFF	TRBD2	-	TRBV6-5	TRBJ2-1
TGCAGCGTTCGAGGACAGGGAGGTCAGTACGAGCAGTACTTC	CSVRGQGGQYEQYF	TRBD1	-	TRBV29-1	TRBJ2-7
TGTGCCAGCACCCCCGCGGGACTTAGCACAGATACGCAGTATTTT	CASTPAGLSTDTQYF	-	-	TRBV28	TRBJ2-3
TGTGCCAGCAGCTTTACTAGCGGGAATGACGAGCAGTACTTC	CASSFTSGNDEQYF	TRBD2	once	TRBV11-2	TRBJ2-7
TGTGCCAGCTCACAAGCTACAGGGGTGGGCTACAATGAGCAGTTCTTC	CASSQATGVGYNEQFF	TRBD1	-	TRBV18	TRBJ2-1
TGCAGCGCCGGGGGGAGGGAGGGGACTGAAGCTTTCTTT	CSAGGREGTEAFF	-	-	TRBV29-1	TRBJ1-1
TGTGCCTGGAGTGTTATGCGGGAGGGGGACGAGCAGTACTTC	CAWSVMREGDEQYF	TRBD2	-	TRBV30	TRBJ2-7
TGTGCCAGCAGTAGCCGACAGGACTACGAGCAGTACTTC	CASSSRQDYEQYF	-	-	TRBV7-8	TRBJ2-7
TGTGCCAGCAGCCGCGGACTAGCGGGAAGCTCGAACACCGGGGAGCTGTTTTTT	CASSRGLAGSSNTGELFF	TRBD2	once	TRBV4-2	TRBJ2-2
TGTGCCAGCAGCCATCCACAGGGGCCTAATTACTCCTACGAGCAGTACTTC	CASSHPQGPNYSYEQYF	TRBD1	once	TRBV9	TRBJ2-7
TGTGCCAGCACCGTCACTTGGGGCAACAGGGGCTACACCTTC	CASTVTWGNRGYTF	-	-	TRBV27	TRBJ1-2
TGTGCCAGCAGTGAGGGGGACAGGGTAAATGGCTACACCTTC	CASSEGDRVNGYTF	TRBD1	-	TRBV2	TRBJ1-2
TGTGCCAGCAGTTTTTCAGGGAAGGTGGCTGAAGCTTTCTTT	CASSFSGKVAEAFF	-	-	TRBV28	TRBJ1-1
TGCGCCAGCAGTCCCTACACCGGGGAGCTGTTTTTT	CASSPYTGELFF	-	-	TRBV10-1	TRBJ2-2
TGTGCCAGTAGTATAGGACAGGGGTACGAGCAGTACTTC	CASSIGQGYEQYF	TRBD1	-	TRBV19	TRBJ2-7
TGTGCCAGCGCAGGGCGTACGGCGGGGGCCAACGTCCTGACTTTC	CASAGRTAGANVLTF	-	-	TRBV9	TRBJ2-6
TGTGCCTGGAGTCCTGGGACAGGGGGGTTCAACGAGCAGTACTTC	CAWSPGTGGFNEQYF	TRBD1	once	TRBV30	TRBJ2-7
TGTGCCAGCAGTTCCTCAGGGGGCTTTGGCTACACCTTC	CASSSSGGFGYTF	TRBD1	-	TRBV6-1	TRBJ1-2
TGTGCCATCAGCGTAGGGACTAGCGGGGGGAATGAGCAGTTCTTC	CAISVGTSGGNEQFF	TRBD2	-	TRBV10-3	TRBJ2-1
TGTGCCAGCAGCTTAGGTCGGGAGCTAGTTTACAATGAGCAGTTCTTC	CASSLGRELVYNEQFF	-	-	TRBV7-9	TRBJ2-1